These 5 T cell receptor beta chains were sequenced from one sample in a study of OX40 agonist ivuxolimab in advanced cancers. Produced via immunoSEQ multiplex PCR; TCRdb's table is partial and in-frame only. The sample lists 20,000 or so clones; 80% to 85% were seen once. Specimen: CD4+ or CD8+ T cells sorted from blood, collected in a trial of the OX40 agonist ivuxolimab. These receptors were collected from an adult with an advanced solid tumor such as melanoma, head and neck, liver or kidney cancer.

The V gene is TRBV27, the J gene TRBJ2-4; D gene unclear. Looked up from germline, CDR1 is MNHEY and CDR2 is SMNVEV (reference sequence). The CDR3 is 12 residues long. The germline V and J ends were trimmed by 3 bases and 9 bases, with 9 bases remaining between them. Written as DNA, the CDR3 is TGTGCCAGCAGTTTCGGTCCGGGCATTCAGTACTTC. It encodes CASSFGPGIQYF.

V usage is TRBV4-1 and J usage is TRBJ1-3; possible D gene TRBD1, 6 bases. CDR1 MGHRA and CDR2 YSYEKL come from the germline V gene. Trimming shortened V by 4 bases and J by 0 bases, and 10 bases separated the two germline ends. CDR3 length equals 15 residues. The CDR3 spells CASSPTGHSGNTIYF. Here the CDR3 DNA reads TGCGCCAGCAGCCCCACAGGGCACTCTGGAAACACCATATATTTT.

V and J are TRBV2 and TRBJ2-3; D is uncertain. The CDR3 runs to 10 residues. The germline V gene encodes CDR1 SNHLY and CDR2 FYNNEI. The V end lost 10 bases, the J end lost 7 bases, and 9 bases lay between the germline ends. This CDR3 is CATYLNTQYF. In DNA form, the CDR3 reads TGTGCCACCTACTTGAATACGCAGTATTTT.

CDR3 nucleotide sequence: TGTGCCACCGCCGGGCCGGACAATGAGCAGTTCTTC. Protein: CATAGPDNEQFF. V gene TRBV7-9 combines with J gene TRBJ2-1, with D unclear. The CDR3 has 12 amino acids. Germline CDR1 SEHNR, CDR2 FQNEAQ (reference sequence). V dropped 10 bases and J dropped 5 bases, with 12 bases sitting between them.

The CDR3 loop reads CASSGPGTGGSYEQYF. The DNA for the CDR3 is TGTGCCAGCAGCGGACCGGGGACGGGGGGCTCCTACGAGCAGTACTTC. This chain joins TRBV9 and TRBJ2-7, with TRBD2 matching 7 bases. J lost 0 bases, V lost 3 bases, and 9 bases had no gene match. CDR1 is SGDLS, CDR2 YYNGEE, per germline. This CDR3 spans 16 amino acids.